This TCR beta chain was retrieved from a study of shared clonotypes between healthy human individuals. Findings and limits, study-wide: A few donors shared approximately 5% of their naive CD4 clonotypes.

The DNA input per sorted-subset replicate PCR was 200 ng, corresponding to roughly 31,000 T cell genomes. In the original analysis: Quality scores were absent from the junction-only immunoSEQ sequences, so filtering differed. Assay used: immunoSEQ multiplex PCR; TCRdb lists only in-frame clones, some missing. The DNA was the basis for D and trimming; V, J and clone size are from that table. The table has a few hundred thousand clones, 95% to 98% seen once. About this clone: Its target is not known.

Germline loops: CDR1 LNHDA, CDR2 SQIVND (reference sequence). With 7 bases removed from V and 0 bases from J, the gap between germline ends came to 13 bases. The CDR3 sequence is 15 residues long. The genes are TRBV19 and TRBJ1-5; unclear D gene. Material for sequencing was naive CD4+ T cells sorted from blood. The sample's subset: CD45RA+ positively selected. The receptor's source is a woman in her 30s in good health. CDR3 sequence: CASTPGAYSNQPQHF. The CDR3 coding sequence is TGTGCCAGTACCCCGGGAGCATATAGCAATCAGCCCCAGCATTTT.